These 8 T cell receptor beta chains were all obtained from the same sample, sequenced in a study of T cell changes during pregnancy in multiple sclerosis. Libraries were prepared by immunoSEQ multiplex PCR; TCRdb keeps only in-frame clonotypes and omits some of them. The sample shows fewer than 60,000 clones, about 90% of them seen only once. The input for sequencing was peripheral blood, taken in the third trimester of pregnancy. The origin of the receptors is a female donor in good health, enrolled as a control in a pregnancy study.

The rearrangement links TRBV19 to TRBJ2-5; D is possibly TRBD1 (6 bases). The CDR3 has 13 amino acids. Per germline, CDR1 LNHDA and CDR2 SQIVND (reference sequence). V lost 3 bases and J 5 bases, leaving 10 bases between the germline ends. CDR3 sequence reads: CASSIGTRETQYF. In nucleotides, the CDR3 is TGTGCCAGTAGTATCGGGACACGGGAGACCCAGTACTTC.

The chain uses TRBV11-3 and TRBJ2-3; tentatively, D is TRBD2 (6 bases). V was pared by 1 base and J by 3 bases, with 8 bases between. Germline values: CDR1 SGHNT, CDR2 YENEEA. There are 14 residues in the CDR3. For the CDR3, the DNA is TGTGCCAGCAGCTTAGCGGGGGTGACAGATACGCAGTATTTT. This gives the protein CASSLAGVTDTQYF.

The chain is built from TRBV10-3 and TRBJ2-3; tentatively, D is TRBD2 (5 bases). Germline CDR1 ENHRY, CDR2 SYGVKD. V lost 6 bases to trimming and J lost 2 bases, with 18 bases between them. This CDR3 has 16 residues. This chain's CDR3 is CAIRTPLRGYTDTQYF. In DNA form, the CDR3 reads TGTGCCATCAGGACCCCCTTACGGGGATACACAGATACGCAGTATTTT.

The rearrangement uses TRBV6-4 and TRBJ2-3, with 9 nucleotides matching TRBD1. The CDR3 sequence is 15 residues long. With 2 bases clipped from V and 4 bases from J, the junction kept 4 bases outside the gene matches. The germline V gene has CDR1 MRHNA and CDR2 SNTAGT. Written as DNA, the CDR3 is TGTGCCAGCAGTGACCGGACAGGGGCGGCAGATACGCAGTATTTT. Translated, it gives CASSDRTGAADTQYF.

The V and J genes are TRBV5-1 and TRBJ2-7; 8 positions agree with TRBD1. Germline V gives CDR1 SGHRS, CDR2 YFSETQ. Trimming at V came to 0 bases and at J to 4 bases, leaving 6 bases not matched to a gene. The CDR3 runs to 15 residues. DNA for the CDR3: TGCGCCAGCAGCTTGGTAGGGACAGGATCATACGAGCAGTACTTC. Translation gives CASSLVGTGSYEQYF.

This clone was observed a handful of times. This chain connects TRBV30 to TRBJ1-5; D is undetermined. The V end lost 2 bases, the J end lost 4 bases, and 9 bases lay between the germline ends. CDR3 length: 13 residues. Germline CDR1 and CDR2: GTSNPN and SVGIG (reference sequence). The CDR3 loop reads CAWSRAGNQPQHF. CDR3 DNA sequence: TGTGCCTGGAGTCGTGCGGGGAATCAGCCCCAGCATTTT.

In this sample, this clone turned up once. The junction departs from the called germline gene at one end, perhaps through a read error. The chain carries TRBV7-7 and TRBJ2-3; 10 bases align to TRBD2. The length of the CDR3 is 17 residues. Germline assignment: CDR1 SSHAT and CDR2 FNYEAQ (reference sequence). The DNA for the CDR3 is TGTGCTAGCAGCTTACGGCCAGCGGGGGGGCGAGGGGATACGCAGTATTTT. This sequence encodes CASSLRPAGGRGDTQYF. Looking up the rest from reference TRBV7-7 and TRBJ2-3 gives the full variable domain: GAGVSQSPRYKVTKRGQDVTLRCDPISSHATLYWYQQALGQGPEFLTYFNYEAQPDKSGLPSDRFSAERPEGSISTLTIQRTEQRDSAMYRCASSLRPAGGRGDTQYFGPGTRLTVL.

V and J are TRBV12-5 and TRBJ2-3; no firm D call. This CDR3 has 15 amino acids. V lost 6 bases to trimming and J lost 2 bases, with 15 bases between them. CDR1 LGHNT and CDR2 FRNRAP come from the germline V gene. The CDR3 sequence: CASGTGAGATDTQYF. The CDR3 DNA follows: TGTGCTAGTGGCACGGGTGCCGGCGCCACAGATACGCAGTATTTT.